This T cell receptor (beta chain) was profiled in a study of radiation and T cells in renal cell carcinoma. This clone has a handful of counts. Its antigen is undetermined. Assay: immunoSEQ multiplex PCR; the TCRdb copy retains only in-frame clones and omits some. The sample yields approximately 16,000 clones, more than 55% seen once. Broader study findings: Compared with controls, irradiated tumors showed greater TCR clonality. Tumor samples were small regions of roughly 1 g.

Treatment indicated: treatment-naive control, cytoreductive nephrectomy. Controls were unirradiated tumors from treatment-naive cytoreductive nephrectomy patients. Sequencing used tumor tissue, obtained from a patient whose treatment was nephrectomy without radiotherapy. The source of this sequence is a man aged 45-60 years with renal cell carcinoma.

The CDR3 sequence: CASSLSGELFF. DNA of the CDR3: TGTGCCAGCAGCTTATCCGGGGAGCTGTTTTTT. The V and J genes are TRBV7-3 and TRBJ2-2, with unresolved D. Deletions cut 2 bases from V and 6 bases from J, with 1 base between. Per germline, CDR1 SGHTA and CDR2 FQGTGA. This CDR3 spans 11 amino acids.